Given below is one TCR beta chain in context. Its antigen is currently unknown. The V gene end was trimmed by 1 base and the J gene end by 2 bases; junction bases not matched to a gene: 8. CDR1 WNHNN and CDR2 SYGVQD come from the germline V gene (reference sequence). The CDR3 consists of 16 residues. The data were taken from a study of T-cell reconstitution after alpha-beta-depleted transplantation in children. Study-wide points: Surviving recipient T cells and intrathymic progenitors accounted for some patients' high TCRbeta diversity at day 60.

The authors prepared the TCRbeta library with unique molecular identifiers. MiXCR was run by TCRdb on the PCR reads, yielding one entry per CDR3 protein. The sample contains fewer than 250,000 distinct CDR3 sequences, approximately 17% of which appear only once. V and J are TRBV10-1 and TRBJ2-7; 7 bases map to TRBD1. The sequencing used PBMCs, mostly from graft donor cells, collected 360 days after TCRalphabeta/CD19-depleted stem cell transplant. The source is a male patient between 2 and 15 years old who had a stem cell transplant for acute lymphoblastic leukemia, so the T cells may come from the graft donor. CDR3 sequence reads: CASSEWDSGLPYEQYF. The DNA for the CDR3 is TGCGCCAGCAGTGAGTGGGACAGCGGCCTCCCCTACGAGCAGTACTTC.